A selection of T cell receptor beta chains follows, all from one sample in a study of shared clonotypes between healthy human individuals. Sequencing used immunoSEQ multiplex PCR; TCRdb keeps in-frame clones, though not all of them. Seen here are 490,000 or so clones, 79% observed once, and the top ten hold about 12%. The sample consisted of PBMCs. All receptors come from a woman aged 40 to 49 in good health. Some clones in this sample may be carry-over from other donors' samples. The CDR3 runs from the conserved cysteine through the conserved F or W. D genes are given only for firm matches. For some rows the clone size is stated as once, few or many, or as a class when expanded; others skip it.

j_call,d_call,v_call,clone_size,cdr3_nt,cdr3_aa
TRBJ1-1,.,TRBV9,.,TGTGCCAGCAGCGTAGCCCCCCCAGGGGAAAACACTGAAGCTTTCTTT,CASSVAPPGENTEAFF
TRBJ2-7,.,TRBV6-1,.,TGTGCCAGCCGCGAATCAGTTACCTACGAGCAGTACTTC,CASRESVTYEQYF
TRBJ2-5,.,TRBV6-1,once,TGTGCCAGCAGTGAAGACCAGGTTCAAGAGACCCAGTACTTC,CASSEDQVQETQYF
TRBJ1-1,.,TRBV11-3,.,TGTGCCAGCAGCTTAGCCTGGGGCACTGAAGCTTTCTTT,CASSLAWGTEAFF
TRBJ2-3,.,TRBV6-4,.,TGTGCCAGCAGTGACTCACCGACTGGTACAGATACGCAGTATTTT,CASSDSPTGTDTQYF
TRBJ2-1,TRBD1,TRBV11-2,once,TGTGCCAGCAGCTCGCCCAGGGGGCTAAATGAGCAGTTCTTC,CASSSPRGLNEQFF
TRBJ2-2,.,TRBV28,few,TGTGCCAGCAGTTTAGGCCAGACCCAACAGAAGAACACCGGGGAGCTGTTTTTT,CASSLGQTQQKNTGELFF
TRBJ1-4,.,TRBV7-9,once,TGTGCCAGCAGCTTAGGGGAGGGGAGCTCTGGTGAAAAACTGTTTTTT,CASSLGEGSSGEKLFF
TRBJ1-1,TRBD1,TRBV2,.,TGTGCCAGCAGTCAGGGGGGCATGAACACTGAAGCTTTCTTT,CASSQGGMNTEAFF
TRBJ2-1,TRBD2,TRBV7-2,.,TGTGCCAGCGAAACAGCCATTAGCGGGAGGGTCGGGTACAATGAGCAGTTCTTC,CASETAISGRVGYNEQFF
TRBJ2-3,.,TRBV4-1,.,TGCGCCAGCAGCCGTCCGGGCGGAGGCACAGATACGCAGTATTTT,CASSRPGGGTDTQYF
TRBJ2-1,.,TRBV12-1,few,TGTGCCAGCAGCTTTGAGTATGGCAGGGGTCCTCAACTCTCCTACAATGAGCAGTTCTTC,CASSFEYGRGPQLSYNEQFF
TRBJ2-3,.,TRBV4-1,.,TGCGCCAGCAGCCAACATGGGACTAGCACAGATACGCAGTATTTT,CASSQHGTSTDTQYF
TRBJ1-4,.,TRBV29-1,once,TGCAGCGTTGGCAATGAAAAACTGTTTTTT,CSVGNEKLFF
TRBJ2-3,TRBD2,TRBV2,.,TGTGCCAGCAGTTCCGGGACTAGCGCCAGCACAGATACGCAGTATTTT,CASSSGTSASTDTQYF
TRBJ2-1,TRBD2,TRBV7-6,.,TGTGCCAGCAGCCCTAGCGGCAGGAATACTTACAATGAGCAGTTCTTC,CASSPSGRNTYNEQFF
TRBJ1-1,.,TRBV5-4,once,TGTGCCAGCAGCTTGGATCTCGGTCGGAACACTGAAGCTTTCTTT,CASSLDLGRNTEAFF
TRBJ1-5,.,TRBV2,.,TGTGCCAGCACCTGGAGGCAGAGCCAGCCCCAGCATTTT,CASTWRQSQPQHF
TRBJ2-5,.,TRBV7-2,.,TGTGCCAGCAGCTTCTTCCGTCAGACCCAGTACTTC,CASSFFRQTQYF
TRBJ2-1,.,TRBV25-1,.,TGTGCCAGCAGTGAATTTAGGTACAATGAGCAGTTCTTC,CASSEFRYNEQFF
TRBJ2-7,TRBD2,TRBV18,.,TGTGCCAGCTCACCAAGCGGCGGGAGGAACGACGAGCAGTACTTC,CASSPSGGRNDEQYF
TRBJ2-3,TRBD1,TRBV30,.,TGTGCCTGGAGGCTGGACAGGGTTAAAGATACGCAGTATTTT,CAWRLDRVKDTQYF
TRBJ2-7,.,TRBV13,.,TGTGCCAGCAGCTTTGAGGGAATAGGCTACGAGCAGTACTTC,CASSFEGIGYEQYF
TRBJ2-3,TRBD2,TRBV10-3,.,TGTGCCATCAGTGTGGGAACCGGGGGGATGGTTCGAACAGATACGCAGTATTTT,CAISVGTGGMVRTDTQYF
TRBJ2-7,TRBD1,TRBV2,.,TGTGCCAGCAACCGGGACAGGAGTTACGAGCAGTACTTC,CASNRDRSYEQYF
TRBJ2-6,.,TRBV21-1,.,TGTGCCAGCAGCAGGGGACAGACCAGGAGAGGCTCTGGGGCCAACGTCCTGACTTTC,CASSRGQTRRGSGANVLTF
TRBJ1-4,.,TRBV30,.,TGTGCCTGGAGTCCAGGACCTACCCGTAATGAAAAACTGTTTTTT,CAWSPGPTRNEKLFF